The T cell receptor (beta chain) described here comes from a study of blood T cells in healthy people across ages (dated by TCRdb to between 2015 and 2016). At the level of the whole study: Template switching captured roughly one uniquely barcoded TCR beta cDNA molecule per two T cells in model experiments. The donors were divided into four age groups: young (average approximately 17 years), middle-aged (approximately 42), aged (about 61) and long-lived (more than 75). The study measured age-related changes in TCR beta repertoire diversity using deep sequencing normalized with unique cDNA molecular identifiers. Donors of different ages were randomly distributed across sequencing lanes to avoid experimental bias. The study analyzed two additional independent replicas of 1 million unique cDNA reads from the same blood draw for two donors, one aged 18 to 30 and one aged 80 or older.

V is shortened by 4 bases, J by 7 bases, and the region joining them spans 16 bases. From a lookup of the germline V gene, CDR1 and CDR2 are SGHTA and FQGNSA. Inclusive of the bounding cysteine and phenylalanine, the CDR3 is 14 residues long. The kept DNA is CDR3 alone, 42 bases in frame from the first base. The sample holds a few counts of this clonotype. It has no known antigen specificity. No base qualities exist here, and no much larger clone lies one base off it. Libraries were prepared through 5' RACE. Sequencing used an Illumina HiSeq 2500. The second PCR ran for roughly 6 to 11 cycles and used a J-beta primer mix along with a sample-barcoded 5' primer. A template-switch 5' adaptor carrying 12 random nucleotides introduced a unique molecular identifier onto each TCR beta cDNA molecule. At least 2.5 million CDR3-containing paired-end reads were obtained from each sample. First-strand cDNA was synthesized from all RNA with the Mint cDNA synthesis kit, primed by a TRBC-specific oligonucleotide. After uracil-DNA glycosylase treatment, a first 18-cycle PCR used universal primers M1SS and BC2_uni_R on all cDNA. In the authors' own workflow: For normalization, 1 million high-quality reads were randomly selected from each sample, with every read carrying a distinct molecular identifier. Instead of being binned into consensus sequences, reads with shared molecular identifiers were discarded. MiTCR, set to a Q25 quality threshold and the strictest error-elimination algorithm, was used for CDR3 identification, clonotype clustering and error correction. A nonparametric unseen species model with Euler transformation was used to estimate a lower bound on total TCR beta diversity. Using fastp at Q25 and MiXCR, TCRdb reprocessed the public reads and kept productive beta chains. Every CDR3 protein is listed once, alongside the most common genes and DNA of its rows. The V and J calls and clone size come from TCRdb's table, not from the authors' own analysis. This sample holds about a million distinct CDR3 sequences; approximately 38% were observed only once. Of the sample, roughly 13% is held by the ten largest clones.

What the research found in general, with its limitations: A strong correlation was found between observed TCR beta diversity and the percentage of naive T cells measured by flow cytometry. Compared with the aged group, the long-lived group had more naive CD4+ T cells, fewer expanded clones and increased TCR diversity, a pattern suggesting age selection. Estimates of total diversity based on one million sequenced T cells were considered lower bounds and underestimates. Conclusive comparison of naive and antigen-experienced compartments was prevented by the profiling of bulk unsorted PBMCs. Because the CMV infection status of the donors was unknown, age-related changes in expanded clonotypes may potentially have been confounded. As age increased, observed TCR beta diversity per million T cells dropped in a roughly linear way, and a significant reduction was already evident by age about 36.

The 39 donors, aged about 6 to 100 years, were systemically healthy Caucasian individuals from Russia. Each donor gave roughly 11 milliliters of peripheral blood, drawn into EDTA-treated Vacutainer tubes. Ficoll-Paque density-gradient centrifugation was used to isolate PBMCs, with at least 6.5 million obtained per sample. Total RNA, at least 6 micrograms per sample, was extracted from PBMCs with Trizol reagent. For every donor, flow cytometry on a PBMC aliquot measured the percentage of naive CD45RAhigh/CD27high T cells. Here the chain combines TRBV7-2 and TRBJ1-2; the best D guess is TRBD1, with 6 bases matching. The sample was blood. This receptor was taken from a man between 18 and 29 years old in good health. The nucleotides are TGTGCCAGCAGCTCACCACAGGGTTTACGTGGCTACACCTTC. The translation is CASSSPQGLRGYTF.